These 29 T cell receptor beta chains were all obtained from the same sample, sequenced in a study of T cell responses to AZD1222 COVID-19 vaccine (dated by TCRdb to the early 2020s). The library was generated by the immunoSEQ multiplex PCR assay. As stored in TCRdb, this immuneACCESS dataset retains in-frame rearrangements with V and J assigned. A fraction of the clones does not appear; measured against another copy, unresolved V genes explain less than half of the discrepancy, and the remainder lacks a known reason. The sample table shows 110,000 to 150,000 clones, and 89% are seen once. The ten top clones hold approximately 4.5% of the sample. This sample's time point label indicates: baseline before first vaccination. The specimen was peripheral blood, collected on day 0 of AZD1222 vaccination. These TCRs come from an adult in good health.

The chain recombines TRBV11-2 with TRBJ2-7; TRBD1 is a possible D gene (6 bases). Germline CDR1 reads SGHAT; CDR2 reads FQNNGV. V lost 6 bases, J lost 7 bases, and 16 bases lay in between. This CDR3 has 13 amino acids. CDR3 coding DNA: TGTGCCAGCAGACCGCTATACAGGGTTGAGCAGTACTTC. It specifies CASRPLYRVEQYF.

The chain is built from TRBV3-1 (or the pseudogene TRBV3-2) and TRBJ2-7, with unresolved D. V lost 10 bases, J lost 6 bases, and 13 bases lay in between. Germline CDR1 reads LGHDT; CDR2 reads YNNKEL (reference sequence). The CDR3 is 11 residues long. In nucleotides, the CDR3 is TGTGCCACCCGTGAAGGGTCCGAGCAGTACTTC. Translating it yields CATREGSEQYF.

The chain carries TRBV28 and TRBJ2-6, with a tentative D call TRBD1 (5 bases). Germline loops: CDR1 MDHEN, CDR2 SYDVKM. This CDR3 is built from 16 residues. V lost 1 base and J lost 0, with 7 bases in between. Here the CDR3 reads CASSLLTDSGANVLTF. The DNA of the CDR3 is TGTGCCAGCAGTTTATTGACAGACTCTGGGGCCAACGTCCTGACTTTC.

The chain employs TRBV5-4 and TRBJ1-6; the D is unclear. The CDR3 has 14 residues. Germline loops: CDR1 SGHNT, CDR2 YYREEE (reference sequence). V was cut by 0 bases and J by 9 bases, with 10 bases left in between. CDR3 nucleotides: TGTGCCAGCAGCTTGGGCCCCCAAGTTTCACCCCTCCACTTT. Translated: CASSLGPQVSPLHF.

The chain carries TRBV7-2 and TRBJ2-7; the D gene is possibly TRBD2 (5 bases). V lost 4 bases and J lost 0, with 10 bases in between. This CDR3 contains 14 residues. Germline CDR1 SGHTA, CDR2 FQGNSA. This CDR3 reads CASSSPGSSYEQYF. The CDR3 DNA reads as TGTGCCAGCAGCTCACCGGGAAGCTCCTACGAGCAGTACTTC.

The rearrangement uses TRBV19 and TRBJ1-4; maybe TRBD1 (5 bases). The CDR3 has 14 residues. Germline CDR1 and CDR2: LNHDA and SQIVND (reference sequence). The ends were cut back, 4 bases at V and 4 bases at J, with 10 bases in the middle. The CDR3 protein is CASSRQGINEKLFF. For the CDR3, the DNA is TGTGCCAGTAGTAGGCAGGGCATTAATGAAAAACTGTTTTTT.

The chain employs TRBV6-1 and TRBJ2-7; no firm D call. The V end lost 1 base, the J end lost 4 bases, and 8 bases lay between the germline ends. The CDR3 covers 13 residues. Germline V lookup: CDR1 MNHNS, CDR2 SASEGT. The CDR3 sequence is CASSEVGRYEQYF. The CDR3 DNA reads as TGTGCCAGCAGTGAAGTTGGCAGATACGAGCAGTACTTC.

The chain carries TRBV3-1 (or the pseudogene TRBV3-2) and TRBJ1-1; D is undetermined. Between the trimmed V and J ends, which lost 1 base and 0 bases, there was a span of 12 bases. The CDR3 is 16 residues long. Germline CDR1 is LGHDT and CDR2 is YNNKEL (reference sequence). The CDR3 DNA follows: TGTGCCAGCAGCCAAGGTGCCGGGATGGTGAACACTGAAGCTTTCTTT. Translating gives CASSQGAGMVNTEAFF.

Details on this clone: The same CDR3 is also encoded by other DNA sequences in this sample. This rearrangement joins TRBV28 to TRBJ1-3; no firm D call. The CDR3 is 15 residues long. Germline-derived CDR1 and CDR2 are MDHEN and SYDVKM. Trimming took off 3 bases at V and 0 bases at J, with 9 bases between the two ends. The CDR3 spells CASSFSGYSGNTIYF. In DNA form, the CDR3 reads TGTGCCAGCAGTTTCTCTGGTTACTCTGGAAACACCATATATTTT.

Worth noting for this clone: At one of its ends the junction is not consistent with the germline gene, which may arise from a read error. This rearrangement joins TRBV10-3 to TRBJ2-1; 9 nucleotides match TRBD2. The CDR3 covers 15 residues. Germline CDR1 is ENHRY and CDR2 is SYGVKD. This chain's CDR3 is CAISGSLAGYNEQFF. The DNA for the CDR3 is TGTGCCATCAGTGGCTCACTAGCGGGCTACAACGAGCAGTTCTTC.

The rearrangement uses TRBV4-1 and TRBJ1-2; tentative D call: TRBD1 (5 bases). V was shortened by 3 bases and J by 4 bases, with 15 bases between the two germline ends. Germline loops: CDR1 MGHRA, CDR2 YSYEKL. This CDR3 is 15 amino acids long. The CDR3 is CASSHPPGALYGYTF. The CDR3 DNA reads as TGCGCCAGCAGCCACCCCCCCGGGGCCCTCTATGGCTACACCTTC.

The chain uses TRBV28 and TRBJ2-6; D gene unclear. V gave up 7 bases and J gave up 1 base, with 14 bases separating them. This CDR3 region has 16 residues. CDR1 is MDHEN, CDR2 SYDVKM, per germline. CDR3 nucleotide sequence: TGTGCCAGCACCCCGAACGTAGGGTCTGGGGCCAACGTCCTGACTTTC. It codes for CASTPNVGSGANVLTF.

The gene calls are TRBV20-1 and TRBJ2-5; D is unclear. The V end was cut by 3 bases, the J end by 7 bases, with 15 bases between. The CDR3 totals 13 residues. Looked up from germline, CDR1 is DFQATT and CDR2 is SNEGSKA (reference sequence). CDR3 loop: CSASSDMDGTQYF. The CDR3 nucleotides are TGCAGTGCTAGTTCGGATATGGACGGGACCCAGTACTTC.

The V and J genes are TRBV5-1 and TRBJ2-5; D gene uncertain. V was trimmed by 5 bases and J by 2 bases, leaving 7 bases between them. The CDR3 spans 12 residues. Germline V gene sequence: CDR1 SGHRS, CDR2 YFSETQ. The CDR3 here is CASRAIQETQYF. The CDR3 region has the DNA TGCGCCAGCAGGGCAATACAAGAGACCCAGTACTTC.

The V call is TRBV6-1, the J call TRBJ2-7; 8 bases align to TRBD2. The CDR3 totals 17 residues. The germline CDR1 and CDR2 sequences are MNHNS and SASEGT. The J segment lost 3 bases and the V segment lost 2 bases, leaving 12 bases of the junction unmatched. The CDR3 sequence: CASSERGFGGGLYEQYF. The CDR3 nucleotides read TGTGCCAGCAGTGAAAGGGGCTTCGGGGGGGGACTCTACGAGCAGTACTTC.

The CDR3 coding sequence is TGTGCCAGCAGTCAGGGTACCTACAATGAGCAGTTCTTC. Residues: CASSQGTYNEQFF. V usage is TRBV27 and J usage is TRBJ2-1; possibly TRBD1 for D (5 bases). V was pared by 5 bases and J by 2 bases, with 7 bases between. CDR1 and CDR2 (germline): MNHEY, SMNVEV (reference sequence). The CDR3 runs to 13 residues.

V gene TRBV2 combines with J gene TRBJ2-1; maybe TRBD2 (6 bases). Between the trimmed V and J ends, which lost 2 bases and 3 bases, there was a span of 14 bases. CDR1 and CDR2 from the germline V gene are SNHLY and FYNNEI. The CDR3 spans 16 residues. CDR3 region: CASSESRGTFYNEQFF. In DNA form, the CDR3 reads TGTGCCAGCAGTGAAAGTCGGGGGACCTTCTACAATGAGCAGTTCTTC.

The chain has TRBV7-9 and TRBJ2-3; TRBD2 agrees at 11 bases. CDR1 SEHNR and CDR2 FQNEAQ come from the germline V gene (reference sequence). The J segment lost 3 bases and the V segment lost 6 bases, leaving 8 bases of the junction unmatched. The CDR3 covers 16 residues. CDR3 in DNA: TGTGCCAGCAGGGTTGCCGGGACTAGCGGAACAGATACGCAGTATTTT. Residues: CASRVAGTSGTDTQYF.

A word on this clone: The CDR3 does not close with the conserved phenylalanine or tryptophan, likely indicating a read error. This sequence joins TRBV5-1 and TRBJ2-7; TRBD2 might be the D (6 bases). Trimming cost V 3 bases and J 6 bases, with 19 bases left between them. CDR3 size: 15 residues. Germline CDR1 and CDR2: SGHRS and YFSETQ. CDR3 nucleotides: TGCGCCAGCAGCTCGGAACCGGGACTCCGGCTCGAGCAGTACTTA. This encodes CASSSEPGLRLEQYL.

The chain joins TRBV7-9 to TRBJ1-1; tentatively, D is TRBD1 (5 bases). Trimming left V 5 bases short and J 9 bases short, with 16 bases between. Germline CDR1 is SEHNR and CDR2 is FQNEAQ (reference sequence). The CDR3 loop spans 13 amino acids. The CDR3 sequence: CASSDRTDIKAFF. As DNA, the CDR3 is TGTGCCAGCAGCGACCGGACGGACATAAAAGCTTTCTTT.

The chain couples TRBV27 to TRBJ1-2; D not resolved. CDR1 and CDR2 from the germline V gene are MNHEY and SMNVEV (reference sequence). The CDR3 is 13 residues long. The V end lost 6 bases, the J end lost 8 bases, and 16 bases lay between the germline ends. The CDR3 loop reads CASRPTGQRGYTF. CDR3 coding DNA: TGTGCCAGCAGACCCACCGGGCAGAGGGGCTACACCTTC.

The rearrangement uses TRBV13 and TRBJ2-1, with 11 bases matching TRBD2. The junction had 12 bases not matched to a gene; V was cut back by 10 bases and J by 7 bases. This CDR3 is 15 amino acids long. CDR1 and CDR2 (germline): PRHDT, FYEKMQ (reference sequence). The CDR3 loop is CATTSGSGGGNEQFF. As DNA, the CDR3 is TGTGCCACCACCTCAGGTAGCGGGGGGGGTAATGAGCAGTTCTTC.

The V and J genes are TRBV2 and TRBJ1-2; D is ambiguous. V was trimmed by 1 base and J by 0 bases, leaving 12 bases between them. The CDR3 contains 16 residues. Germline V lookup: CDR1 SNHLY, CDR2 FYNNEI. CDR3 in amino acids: CASSEVSGRSNYGYTF. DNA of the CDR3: TGTGCCAGCAGTGAAGTGTCGGGGAGATCTAACTATGGCTACACCTTC.

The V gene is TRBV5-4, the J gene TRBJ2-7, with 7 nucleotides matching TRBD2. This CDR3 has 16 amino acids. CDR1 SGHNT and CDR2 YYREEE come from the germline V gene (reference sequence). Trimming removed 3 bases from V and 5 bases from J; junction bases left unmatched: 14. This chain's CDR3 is CASSSPFGGSPNEQYF. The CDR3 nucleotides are TGTGCCAGCAGCTCCCCTTTTGGCGGGAGTCCCAACGAGCAGTACTTC.

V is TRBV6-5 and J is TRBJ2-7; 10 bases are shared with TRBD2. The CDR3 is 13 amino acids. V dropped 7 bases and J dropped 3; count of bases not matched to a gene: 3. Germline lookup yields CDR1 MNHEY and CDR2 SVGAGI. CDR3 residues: CASTTSGNYEQYF. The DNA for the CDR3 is TGTGCCAGCACAACTAGCGGGAACTACGAGCAGTACTTC.

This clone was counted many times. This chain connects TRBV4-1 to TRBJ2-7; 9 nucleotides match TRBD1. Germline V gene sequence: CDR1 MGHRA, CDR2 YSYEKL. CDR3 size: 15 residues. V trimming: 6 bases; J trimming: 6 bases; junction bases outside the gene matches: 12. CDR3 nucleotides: TGCGCCAGCAGTAGGACAGGGGAACGGAGGAGCGAGCAGTACTTC. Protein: CASSRTGERRSEQYF.

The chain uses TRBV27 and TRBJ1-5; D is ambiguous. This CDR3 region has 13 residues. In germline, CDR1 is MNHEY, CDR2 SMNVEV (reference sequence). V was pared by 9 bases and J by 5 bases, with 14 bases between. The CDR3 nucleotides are TGTGCCAGTAGAACAGCACTTCATCAGCCCCAGCATTTT. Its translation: CASRTALHQPQHF.

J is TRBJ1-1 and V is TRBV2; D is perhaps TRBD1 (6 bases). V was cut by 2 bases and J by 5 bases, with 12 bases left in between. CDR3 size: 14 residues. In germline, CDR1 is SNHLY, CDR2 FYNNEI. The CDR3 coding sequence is TGTGCCAGCAGTGAATCCTTAGGGGGAACTGAAGCTTTCTTT. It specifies CASSESLGGTEAFF.

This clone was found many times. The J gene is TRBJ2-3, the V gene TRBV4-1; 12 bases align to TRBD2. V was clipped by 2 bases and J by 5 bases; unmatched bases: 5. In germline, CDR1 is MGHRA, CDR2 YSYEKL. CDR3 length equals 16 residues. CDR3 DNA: TGCGCCAGCAGCCAAACGACTAGCGGGGGTCAAGATACGCAGTATTTT. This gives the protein CASSQTTSGGQDTQYF.